This is a list of T cell receptor beta chains from one sample in a study of T cells in Graves' hyperthyroidism and ophthalmopathy. Each CDR3 protein gets one entry after TCRdb re-called the multiplex PCR reads with MiXCR. The table shows hundreds of thousands of distinct CDR3 sequences, with about 35% occurring only once. The specimen was blood. These receptors came from a woman in her forties with Graves' hyperthyroidism. CDR3s include the opening cysteine and the closing phenylalanine or tryptophan. The D gene is left open where the match is weak. Not all rows give a size; the values are once, few, many and, for expanded clones, a class.

j_gene	len	v_gene	d_gene	abundance	CDR3nt	CDR3aa
TRBJ2-7	17	TRBV19	-	many	TGTGCCAGTAGTCGACAGCCCCCTGTGAGGAAAGGGTACGAGCAGTACTTC	CASSRQPPVRKGYEQYF
TRBJ1-5	16	TRBV19	TRBD1	-	TGTGCCAGTAGGATTACAGGGGGCTTGGGCAATCAGCCCCAGCATTTT	CASRITGGLGNQPQHF
TRBJ1-1	11	TRBV29-1	-	many	TGCAGTGTAACTCGGGTCGGGGAAGCTTTCTTT	CSVTRVGEAFF
TRBJ2-5	11	TRBV14	-	many	TGTGCCAGCAGCCGAGCCCAGACCCAGTACTTC	CASSRAQTQYF
TRBJ1-2	13	TRBV14	TRBD1	many	TGTGCCAGCAGCCACGACAGGGTACATGGCTACACCTTC	CASSHDRVHGYTF
TRBJ2-6	20	TRBV4-1	-	-	TGCGCCAGCAGCCAAAGTCGGGGGGACACAGGGAGAGCTGGGGCCAACGTCCTGACTTTC	CASSQSRGDTGRAGANVLTF
TRBJ1-4	14	TRBV25-1	-	many	TGTGCCAGCAGTGAATTGTCCTTTAATGAAAAACTGTTTTTT	CASSELSFNEKLFF
TRBJ1-1	13	TRBV7-9	-	-	TGTGCCAGCCCGGGGGGAGGGGGGGCTGAAGCTTTCTTT	CASPGGGGAEAFF
TRBJ1-5	15	TRBV19	-	-	TGTGCCAGTAGTAAAGGGGGGCCGGGCAATCAGCCCCAGCATTTT	CASSKGGPGNQPQHF
TRBJ1-3	16	TRBV9	-	-	TGTGCCAGCAGCCCCGAGGGGGGGGTTGTCGAAAACACCATATATTTT	CASSPEGGVVENTIYF
TRBJ1-1	13	TRBV3-1	-	-	TGTGCCAGCAGCCGGGGGGACGCCCAAGAAGCTTTCTTT	CASSRGDAQEAFF
TRBJ2-5	12	TRBV27	-	-	TGTGCCAGCAGTATGGACCCTTTGAGCCAGTACTTC	CASSMDPLSQYF
TRBJ2-7	13	TRBV24-1	-	few	TGTGCCACCAGTGGTTGGGCCGGGCGCGGGCAGTACTTC	CATSGWAGRGQYF
TRBJ1-4	14	TRBV10-3	-	-	TGTGCCATCAGTGAGAACGCAGGGGATGAAAAACTGTTTTTT	CAISENAGDEKLFF
TRBJ2-5	15	TRBV7-2	TRBD1	many	TGTGCCAGCAGCTTCTTCAGGGGGTACCAAGAGACCCAGTACTTC	CASSFFRGYQETQYF
TRBJ1-1	13	TRBV10-3	-	-	TGTGCCATCAGTGAATCTTTCGGCAGTGAAGCTTTCTTT	CAISESFGSEAFF
TRBJ1-2	15	TRBV4-3	-	few	TGCGCCAGCAGCCAAGATCAGCAAGCCATTTATGGCTACACCTTC	CASSQDQQAIYGYTF
TRBJ1-2	17	TRBV19	-	few	TGTGCCAGTAGTCCCCAGCATTTAGGGGAGCAAAGAAATGGCTACACCTTC	CASSPQHLGEQRNGYTF
TRBJ2-5	15	TRBV11-1	TRBD1	few	TGTGCCAGCAGCCCCAGGAAAGGGGGCGGAGAGACCCAGTACTTC	CASSPRKGGGETQYF
TRBJ1-6	12	TRBV20-1	-	many	TGCAGTGTCAAGGGAATAGAATCACCCCTCCACTTT	CSVKGIESPLHF
TRBJ1-1	12	TRBV29-1	-	many	TGCAGCGTTGAAGATCGGGCAGATGAAGCTTTCTTT	CSVEDRADEAFF
TRBJ2-7	13	TRBV19	-	-	TGTGCCAGTAGTGGGGACCGACCCTACGAGCAGTACTTC	CASSGDRPYEQYF
TRBJ1-4	15	TRBV6-1	TRBD1	few	TGTGCCAGCAGTCAGGGCGGGACAGGGTATGAAAAACTGTTTTTT	CASSQGGTGYEKLFF
TRBJ1-6	15	TRBV10-3	-	-	TGTGCCAGCAGTTGGGTTTTTCTTCACAATTCACCCCTCCACTTT	CASSWVFLHNSPLHF
TRBJ2-2	15	TRBV19	TRBD2	-	TGTGCCACACGATCCGGGGGGTTCGACACCGGGGAGCTGTTTTTT	CATRSGGFDTGELFF
TRBJ1-4	17	TRBV6-6	-	few	TGTGCCAGCAGTTACCGAGCGGGGGTCGCAACTAATGAAAAACTGTTTTTT	CASSYRAGVATNEKLFF
TRBJ1-4	13	TRBV14	-	-	TGTGCCAGCAGCCAAGCAGGGGAGGAAAAACTGTTTTTT	CASSQAGEEKLFF
TRBJ2-2	15	TRBV24-1	-	-	TGTGCCACCAGTGACGCCCAGGTCGTAGCCGGGGAGCTGTTTTTT	CATSDAQVVAGELFF
TRBJ2-7	17	TRBV7-2	TRBD2	-	TGTGCCAGCAGTTTAGTAGCGGGAGGGCCAAATCCCTACGAGCAGTACTTC	CASSLVAGGPNPYEQYF
TRBJ2-5	16	TRBV5-6	-	-	TGTGCCAGCAGCCAGGGGGGTGGGGCTATCATCGAGACCCAGTACTTC	CASSQGGGAIIETQYF
TRBJ2-7	14	TRBV5-4	-	many	TGTGCCAGCAGCTCGACGGATAGCTCCTACGAGCAGTACTTC	CASSSTDSSYEQYF